These 29 T cell receptor beta chains were all obtained from the same sample, sequenced in a study of cytomegalovirus exposure and HLA in healthy donors. The PCR was carried out with 60 Vbeta primers and 13 Jbeta primers. TCRdb keeps only in-frame clones here, not all; method: immunoSEQ multiplex PCR. Of 180,000 or so clones listed, about 75% are singletons. Specimen: PBMCs. These receptors were obtained from a woman aged 40 to 55 in good health and CMV-seropositive.

The CDR3 is CASSEAWTGLPYEQYF. CDR3 bases: TGTGCCAGCAGTGAAGCCTGGACAGGGCTACCATACGAGCAGTACTTC. The rearrangement uses TRBV6-1 and TRBJ2-7, with TRBD1 matching 8 bases. V gave up 0 bases and J gave up 4 bases; unmatched junction bases: 8. Germline V gene lookup returns CDR1 MNHNS and CDR2 SASEGT. This CDR3 is 16 amino acids long.

This clone was picked up a small number of times. The V gene is TRBV5-8, the J gene TRBJ2-7; D is ambiguous. Trimming took off 0 bases at V and 3 bases at J, with 7 bases between the two ends. The CDR3 is 13 residues long. Germline CDR1 is SGHTS and CDR2 is YDEGEE. CDR3 residues: CASSLDIFYEQYF. The CDR3 DNA reads as TGTGCCAGCAGCTTGGACATCTTCTACGAGCAGTACTTC.

This clone was picked up a small number of times. The chain combines TRBV30 with TRBJ2-2, with 7 nucleotides matching TRBD2. There are 14 residues in the CDR3. Germline V gene sequence: CDR1 GTSNPN, CDR2 SVGIG (reference sequence). Germline trimming cut 3 bases from V and 3 bases from J; bases unmatched to any gene: 4. The CDR3 sequence: CAWRAGRYTGELFF. The DNA for the CDR3 is TGTGCCTGGAGGGCCGGGAGGTACACCGGGGAGCTGTTTTTT.

A single count supports this clone. Other DNA sequences in the sample encode the same CDR3. CDR3 loop: CASSSQGAPDEKLFF. The DNA for the CDR3 is TGTGCCAGCAGTAGTCAGGGGGCGCCGGATGAAAAACTGTTTTTT. V and J are TRBV2 and TRBJ1-4, with 8 bases that match TRBD1. In germline, CDR1 is SNHLY, CDR2 FYNNEI. V lost 5 bases and J lost 6; bases outside the gene matches: 8. The CDR3 sequence is 15 residues long.

The V gene is TRBV27, the J gene TRBJ2-5; 13 nucleotides line up with TRBD2. CDR1 is MNHEY, CDR2 SMNVEV, per germline (reference sequence). This CDR3 is built from 14 residues. Trimming at V came to 8 bases and at J to 13 bases, leaving 13 bases not matched to a gene. Written as DNA, the CDR3 is TGTGCCAGCTCAACCGGACTAGCGGGAGCTCCATCGTACTTC. Translating gives CASSTGLAGAPSYF.

The V call is TRBV28, the J call TRBJ2-2; D is ambiguous. Germline V gives CDR1 MDHEN, CDR2 SYDVKM. Trimming stripped 6 bases from V and 2 bases from J, with 13 bases between. The length of the CDR3 is 15 residues. CDR3 coding DNA: TGTGCCAGCAGCTTAGGTAGTCCTAACACCGGGGAGCTGTTTTTT. Translating gives CASSLGSPNTGELFF.

This chain uses TRBV4-1 with TRBJ2-3; D is perhaps TRBD1 (5 bases). Trimming removed 1 base at V and 0 bases at J, with 11 bases between. From germline, CDR1 is MGHRA and CDR2 YSYEKL. The CDR3 covers 16 residues. The CDR3 protein is CASSQANRPSTDTQYF. In nucleotides, the CDR3 is TGCGCCAGCAGCCAAGCCAACAGGCCAAGCACAGATACGCAGTATTTT.

Only a few counts were recorded for this clone. The DNA of the CDR3 is TGTGCCAGCAGTGACAGTGCGGGAGAGTACAATGAGCAGTTCTTC. Translation gives CASSDSAGEYNEQFF. The chain joins TRBV6-4 to TRBJ2-1; 7 bases fit TRBD2. The germline gives CDR1 MRHNA, CDR2 SNTAGT. V shed 2 bases, J shed 4 bases, and the junction held 5 bases outside the gene matches. The CDR3 totals 15 residues.

This chain connects TRBV30 to TRBJ2-5; 7 bases match TRBD2. The CDR3 consists of 15 residues. The germline CDR1 and CDR2 sequences are GTSNPN and SVGIG (reference sequence). V dropped 1 base and J dropped 2; count of bases not matched to a gene: 7. The CDR3 region is CAWSAFPGLQETQYF. The CDR3 DNA reads as TGTGCCTGGAGTGCTTTTCCGGGACTACAAGAGACCCAGTACTTC.

This sequence joins TRBV5-6 and TRBJ2-6, with 11 nucleotides matching TRBD1. CDR3 length: 17 amino acids. V shed 3 bases, J shed 5 bases, and the junction held 7 bases outside the gene matches. Germline CDR1 reads SGHDT; CDR2 reads YYEEEE. CDR3 protein: CASSSGTGGIRANVLTF. CDR3 coding DNA: TGTGCCAGCAGCTCCGGGACAGGGGGGATCAGGGCCAACGTCCTGACTTTC. The full variable domain, rest sourced from reference TRBV5-6 and TRBJ2-6, is DAGVTQSPTHLIKTRGQQVTLRCSPKSGHDTVSWYQQALGQGPQFIFQYYEEEERQRGNFPDRFSGHQFPNYSSELNVNALLLGDSALYLCASSSGTGGIRANVLTFGAGSRLTVL.

This clone was found a few times. The chain employs TRBV19 and TRBJ2-2, with D uncertain. V lost 3 bases and J lost 4, with 9 bases in between. The CDR3 has 14 residues. Germline CDR1 LNHDA, CDR2 SQIVND (reference sequence). CDR3 region: CASSIARSTGELFF. CDR3 coding DNA: TGTGCCAGTAGTATTGCCAGGTCCACCGGGGAGCTGTTTTTT.

This clone has more than one count but fewer than ten. V usage is TRBV5-1 and J usage is TRBJ1-1; 7 bases line up with TRBD1. After removal of 2 bases from V and 2 bases from J, the junction contained 6 bases not matched to a gene. Germline V lookup: CDR1 SGHRS, CDR2 YFSETQ. CDR3 length equals 15 residues. CDR3 loop: CASSFYAGGNTEAFF. CDR3 DNA sequence: TGCGCCAGCAGCTTCTACGCAGGGGGAAACACTGAAGCTTTCTTT.

CDR3 DNA: TGTGCCAGCAGTTTCCTGACAGGCCGAAGGAACACTGAAGCTTTCTTT. Amino acid sequence: CASSFLTGRRNTEAFF. The V gene is TRBV28, the J gene TRBJ1-1; TRBD1 might be the D (6 bases). Germline V gives CDR1 MDHEN, CDR2 SYDVKM. This CDR3 spans 16 amino acids. V gave up 3 bases and J gave up 1 base, with 15 bases separating them. Full variable domain (outside the CDR3, taken from reference TRBV28 and TRBJ1-1): DVKVTQSSRYLVKRTGEKVFLECVQDMDHENMFWYRQDPGLGLRLIYFSYDVKMKEKGDIPEGYSVSREKKERFSLILESASTNQTSMYLCASSFLTGRRNTEAFFGQGTRLTVV.

The genes are TRBV27 and TRBJ1-5; D is unresolved. CDR1 is MNHEY, CDR2 SMNVEV, per germline (reference sequence). This CDR3 has 16 amino acids. Trimming cost V 3 bases and J 4 bases, with 16 bases left between them. CDR3 DNA sequence: TGTGCCAGCAGTTTGGGGAGTGGGCCAATAAATCAGCCCCAGCATTTT. The encoded protein is CASSLGSGPINQPQHF.

This clone was counted a few times. This chain connects TRBV7-9 to TRBJ2-1, with 11 bases matching TRBD2. V shed 4 bases, J shed 15 bases, and the junction held 14 bases outside the gene matches. Germline-derived CDR1 and CDR2 are SEHNR and FQNEAQ (reference sequence). CDR3 length: 15 amino acids. This chain's CDR3 is CASSSGLAGAPLTFF. CDR3 nucleotides: TGTGCCAGCAGCTCCGGACTAGCGGGTGCCCCCCTTACGTTCTTC. The full variable domain, rest sourced from reference TRBV7-9 and TRBJ2-1, is DTGVSQNPRHKITKRGQNVTFRCDPISEHNRLYWYRQTLGQGPEFLTYFQNEAQLEKSRLLSDRFSAERPKGSFSTLEIQRTEQGDSAMYLCASSSGLAGAPLTFFGPGTRLTVL.

The rearrangement uses TRBV10-2 and TRBJ1-1; D is possibly TRBD1 (5 bases). The CDR3 covers 13 residues. V lost 6 bases to trimming and J lost 4 bases, with 12 bases between them. Germline V gene sequence: CDR1 WSHSY, CDR2 SAAADI. CDR3: CASSLWGGTEAFF. The CDR3, as DNA: TGCGCCAGCAGCCTCTGGGGGGGCACTGAAGCTTTCTTT.

The gene calls are TRBV7-2 and TRBJ2-5, with TRBD1 matching over 8 bases. J lost 5 bases, V lost 5 bases, and 10 bases had no gene match. CDR1 is SGHTA, CDR2 FQGNSA, per germline. The CDR3 totals 15 residues. The CDR3 loop reads CASSGQRHRGETQYF. CDR3 bases: TGTGCCAGCAGCGGACAGCGGCACAGGGGGGAGACCCAGTACTTC.

The chain employs TRBV7-2 and TRBJ2-7, with TRBD2 identical over 10 bases. Germline lookup yields CDR1 SGHTA and CDR2 FQGNSA. The CDR3 is made up of 14 amino acids. The junction had 6 bases not matched to a gene; V was cut back by 7 bases and J by 3 bases. The CDR3 DNA sequence: TGTGCCAGCACACCGGGACTAGCGAGCTACGAGCAGTACTTC. Amino acid sequence: CASTPGLASYEQYF.

The chain employs TRBV6-1 and TRBJ2-1; 7 bases match TRBD2. Unmatched junction bases numbered 9, after V lost 3 bases and J lost 7 bases. The V gene's germline CDR1 is MNHNS and CDR2 SASEGT. The CDR3 has 15 amino acids. The CDR3 loop is CASSELAGGLNEQFF. The CDR3 DNA reads as TGTGCCAGCAGTGAGTTAGCGGGCGGACTTAATGAGCAGTTCTTC.

This chain uses TRBV9 with TRBJ2-5; possibly TRBD2 for D (6 bases). Per germline, CDR1 SGDLS and CDR2 YYNGEE. This CDR3 region has 14 residues. Trimming removed 3 bases at V and 1 base at J, with 10 bases between. The DNA for the CDR3 is TGTGCCAGCAGCGAAGCGGGTATCCAAGAGACCCAGTACTTC. It is translated as CASSEAGIQETQYF.

The chain employs TRBV11-3 and TRBJ2-5; 8 bases are a match to TRBD1. Germline assignment: CDR1 SGHNT and CDR2 YENEEA. There are 15 residues in the CDR3. With 1 base clipped from V and 5 bases from J, the junction kept 6 bases outside the gene matches. The CDR3 coding sequence is TGTGCCAGCAGCTTAGTGACAGGGGACCGGGAGACCCAGTACTTC. It specifies CASSLVTGDRETQYF. The variable domain in full, completed from reference TRBV11-3 and TRBJ2-5, reads EAGVVQSPRYKIIEKKQPVAFWCNPISGHNTLYWYLQNLGQGPELLIRYENEEAVDDSQLPKDRFSAERLKGVDSTLKIQPAELGDSAVYLCASSLVTGDRETQYFGPGTRLLVL.

This clone was found a few times. This chain joins TRBV4-2 and TRBJ2-5, with 8 bases aligning to TRBD2. The germline gives CDR1 LGHNA, CDR2 YNFKEQ. The V gene end was trimmed by 2 bases and the J gene end by 5 bases; junction bases not matched to a gene: 10. The CDR3 contains 16 residues. The CDR3, as DNA: TGTGCCAGCAGCCAAAAGATAGCGGGATCGGGGGAGACCCAGTACTTC. Amino acid sequence: CASSQKIAGSGETQYF.

This chain connects TRBV2 to TRBJ1-2; D is ambiguous. The CDR3 totals 12 residues. Trimming left V 2 bases short and J 4 bases short, with 5 bases between. Germline lookup yields CDR1 SNHLY and CDR2 FYNNEI. The CDR3 protein is CASSENSYGYTF. As DNA, the CDR3 is TGTGCCAGCAGTGAAAACAGCTATGGCTACACCTTC.

The chain recombines TRBV19 with TRBJ1-5; 8 bases are a match to TRBD1. The CDR3 is made up of 15 amino acids. With 7 bases clipped from V and 9 bases from J, the junction kept 14 bases outside the gene matches. The V gene's germline CDR1 is LNHDA and CDR2 SQIVND (reference sequence). This CDR3 is CASTLGGTGRGPQHF. Written as DNA, the CDR3 is TGTGCCAGTACCTTAGGGGGGACAGGCCGCGGGCCCCAGCATTTT.

The chain has TRBV9 and TRBJ2-3; TRBD2 might be the D (6 bases). The CDR3 totals 16 residues. Trimming took 0 bases from V and 4 from J, leaving 15 bases between them. Per the germline V gene, CDR1 is SGDLS and CDR2 is YYNGEE. CDR3 protein: CASSVGGRERADTQYF. DNA of the CDR3: TGTGCCAGCAGCGTAGGCGGACGGGAGAGGGCAGATACGCAGTATTTT.

The rearrangement uses TRBV4-3 and TRBJ1-1; 9 bases are shared with TRBD1. This CDR3 region has 16 residues. The trim removed 1 base at V and 4 bases at J, leaving 7 bases unmatched. Germline V gene lookup returns CDR1 LGHNA and CDR2 YSLEER. The CDR3 protein is CASSQVQGAGTTEAFF. The CDR3 bases are TGCGCCAGCAGCCAAGTACAGGGGGCTGGGACCACTGAAGCTTTCTTT.

This clone came up a few times. V gene TRBV6-6 combines with J gene TRBJ1-5, with 7 bases fitting TRBD1. The CDR3 length is 13 residues. Germline V gene sequence: CDR1 MNHNY, CDR2 SVGAGI (reference sequence). J was trimmed by 6 bases and V by 6 bases; bases with no gene match: 5. The CDR3 DNA reads TGTGCCAGCAGACGACAGGGAGGTCAGCCCCAGCATTTT. Translation gives CASRRQGGQPQHF.

In its sample, this clone was seen once. V gene TRBV5-1 combines with J gene TRBJ1-6; D is possibly TRBD1 (6 bases). Trimming shortened V by 1 base and J by 8 bases, and 13 bases separated the two germline ends. Germline values: CDR1 SGHRS, CDR2 YFSETQ. The CDR3 extends over 15 amino acids. The CDR3 nucleotides read TGCGCCAGCAGCTTGTCCCAGGGGTGGGATTCACCCCTCCACTTT. The encoded protein is CASSLSQGWDSPLHF.

The chain employs TRBV6-1 and TRBJ2-7; D might be TRBD1 (6 bases). CDR1 MNHNS and CDR2 SASEGT come from the germline V gene. V gave up 8 bases and J gave up 4 bases, with 15 bases separating them. CDR3 length: 13 amino acids. The CDR3 reads CASLAGTLYEQYF. The CDR3 bases are TGTGCCAGCCTCGCCGGGACACTTTACGAGCAGTACTTC.